Listed here are 8 T cell receptor beta chains from one sample, sequenced in a study of post-analysis software for immune sequencing data. TCR beta cDNA libraries included unique molecular identifiers. Using its own MiXCR run on the PCR reads, TCRdb lists one record per CDR3 protein. The table includes about 810,000 distinct CDR3 sequences, about 53% detected once. For these TCRs, the target antigens are not known. General study results and limits: Comparison of patients with controls showed five TRBV segments more frequent in patients, TRBV5-6, TRBV5-1 and TRBV20-1 among them.

Sample: blood. The receptors here all came from a girl aged 10-17 years with multiple sclerosis.

The chain is built from TRBV21-1 and TRBJ1-2. TRBV21-1 counts as a pseudogene. CDR3 length: 11 residues. CDR3 DNA: TGTGCCAGCGCCAGTAGGTATGGCTACACCTTC. Translation: CASASRYGYTF.

The rearrangement uses TRBV27 and TRBJ2-7; perhaps TRBD1 as D (6 bases). Per the germline V gene, CDR1 is MNHEY and CDR2 is SMNVEV (reference sequence). The CDR3 extends over 16 amino acids. The V gene lost 4 bases and the J gene lost 0 bases, with 16 bases spanning the gap. The CDR3 spells CASSSLGGAVSYEQYF. CDR3 DNA sequence: TGTGCCAGCAGTTCCCTAGGGGGAGCGGTCTCCTACGAGCAGTACTTC.

The genes are TRBV20-1 and TRBJ2-1, with D perhaps matching TRBD2 (6 bases). CDR3 size: 12 residues. V was pared by 3 bases and J by 14 bases, with 17 bases between. Germline CDR1 and CDR2: DFQATT and SNEGSKA (reference sequence). The CDR3 is CSASTSIHREFF. The CDR3, as DNA: TGCAGTGCTAGTACTAGCATACACCGTGAGTTCTTC.

In its sample, this clonotype was seen a few times. The chain recombines TRBV12-3 or TRBV12-4 with TRBJ2-5; 7 positions agree with TRBD1. V lost 6 bases and J lost 3; bases outside the gene matches: 7. The CDR3 sequence is 14 residues long. The DNA of the CDR3 is TGTGCCAGCAGCGCGACAGGGTATGAAGAGACCCAGTACTTC. It codes for CASSATGYEETQYF.

This clonotype was found a few times. This chain connects TRBV29-1 to TRBJ2-7, with D possibly matching TRBD2 (5 bases). Germline V gives CDR1 SQVTM, CDR2 ANQGSEA. V gave up 7 bases and J gave up 1 base, with 14 bases separating them. CDR3 length equals 13 residues. CDR3 amino acids: CSGLGGESYEQYF. The CDR3 nucleotides are TGCAGCGGCCTGGGTGGGGAGTCCTACGAGCAGTACTTC.

The chain links TRBV12-3 or TRBV12-4 to TRBJ2-3; D gene unclear. This CDR3 spans 15 amino acids. Between the trimmed V and J ends, which lost 8 bases and 5 bases, there was a span of 20 bases. The CDR3 protein is CASGRTSVGRDTQYF. In DNA form, the CDR3 reads TGTGCCAGCGGCCGGACCAGCGTGGGCCGAGATACGCAGTATTTT.

V usage is TRBV6-1 and J usage is TRBJ1-5; D is unresolved. The ends were cut back, 2 bases at V and 5 bases at J, with 13 bases in the middle. Germline values: CDR1 MNHNS, CDR2 SASEGT. This CDR3 region has 15 residues. As DNA, the CDR3 is TGTGCCAGCAGTGAAACGTTAAGACCCTATCAGCCCCAGCATTTT. Translated: CASSETLRPYQPQHF.

The chain recombines TRBV20-1 with TRBJ2-3; 11 bases agree with TRBD2. There are 17 residues in the CDR3. Trimming cost V 6 bases and J 0 bases; bases outside gene matches: 11. Germline V gene data show CDR1 as DFQATT and CDR2 as SNEGSKA (reference sequence). The CDR3 reads CSAMSSGGLTSTDTQYF. CDR3 bases: TGCAGTGCCATGTCTAGCGGGGGGCTAACTAGCACAGATACGCAGTATTTT.